This T cell receptor beta chain came from a study of T-cell reconstitution after alpha-beta-depleted transplantation in children. The CDR3 covers 17 residues. With V trimmed by 4 bases and J by 4 bases, 7 bases remained unmatched. General study results and limits: After one year, T-cell counts and TCRbeta diversity mostly came from new T cells.

Preparation of the TCRbeta library used unique molecular identifiers. TCRdb re-called the PCR reads through MiXCR, storing one row per CDR3 protein. The repertoire holds 550,000 to 600,000 distinct CDR3 sequences, 20% to 25% seen once, with roughly an eighth in the top ten. Concerning this clonotype itself: What it binds is not known.

The receptor's source is a boy under two years old who had a stem cell transplant for acute myeloid leukemia, so the T cells may come from the graft donor. The sequences come from PBMCs, mostly from graft donor cells, collected 360 days after TCRalphabeta/CD19-depleted stem cell transplant. V gene TRBV12-3 or TRBV12-4 combines with J gene TRBJ1-4; the match to TRBD1 covers 12 bases. The CDR3 spells CASSSRDRGLGNEKLFF. In DNA, the CDR3 is TGTGCCAGCAGTTCTCGGGACAGGGGGCTTGGTAATGAAAAACTGTTTTTT.